This T cell receptor (beta chain) is from a study of glioma-infiltrating T cells after dendritic cell vaccination. Primers: 60 V beta forward and 13 J beta reverse. Sequencing used immunoSEQ multiplex PCR; TCRdb keeps in-frame clones, though not all of them. In the table there are 93,000 or so clones, about 79% of which are singletons. Points on this clone: Its antigen is not known.

General observations from the study: The cohort had few patients with full blood and tumor sets.

Trimming shortened V by 5 bases and J by 1 base, and 17 bases separated the two germline ends. Germline V gives CDR1 SGHVS, CDR2 FQNEAQ. The CDR3 runs to 16 residues. Patients had residual fresh-frozen tumor tissue and more than two years of survival data. PBMC sampling occurred before vaccination, two weeks after the third dose, and at progression. The clonotype originates from a human donor with glioblastoma. This chain joins TRBV7-8 and TRBJ1-1; tentative D call: TRBD1 (5 bases). This specimen was blood, taken before dendritic cell vaccination. The CDR3 DNA sequence: TGTGCCAGCAGCCTATCTTCAGGGCGTGCGAACACTGAAGCTTTCTTT. It codes for CASSLSSGRANTEAFF.